What follows are 29 T cell receptor beta chains derived from one specimen sequenced in a study of cytomegalovirus exposure and HLA in healthy donors. The primer mix had 60 Vbeta and 13 Jbeta primers. This table comes from immunoSEQ multiplex PCR, and its TCRdb copy is limited to in-frame clones, with some not included. The clone table shows 140,000 or so clones, with the ten largest holding 0.75% to 1%. Sequenced: PBMCs. All receptors come from a male donor in good health and CMV-seronegative.

The gene calls are TRBV6-5 and TRBJ1-2; D perhaps matches TRBD1 (6 bases). Trimming shortened V by 5 bases and J by 7 bases, and 14 bases separated the two germline ends. Germline CDR1 and CDR2: MNHEY and SVGAGI. The CDR3 length is 13 residues. This CDR3 reads CASSGLGTRGYTF. For the CDR3, the DNA is TGTGCCAGCAGTGGGTTGGGGACACGTGGCTACACCTTC.

The V and J genes are TRBV29-1 and TRBJ1-1; D is possibly TRBD1 (6 bases). CDR1 and CDR2 from the germline V gene are SQVTM and ANQGSEA. The CDR3 spans 14 residues. Trimming left V 6 bases short and J 6 bases short, with 20 bases between. The CDR3 bases are TGCAGCGTCTGGTGGGGGCAAACCCTACCTGAAGCTTTCTTT. Amino acids: CSVWWGQTLPEAFF.

The chain joins TRBV5-1 to TRBJ2-5; 10 bases match TRBD2. The J call may be wrong; the DNA end is better matched by TRBJ2-7. The CDR3 sequence is 14 residues long. Germline V gene sequence: CDR1 SGHRS, CDR2 YFSETQ. The CDR3 DNA reads TGCGCCAGCAGCTTAGCGGGAGGGAGCGACGAGCAGTACTTC. Its protein is CASSLAGGSDEQYF.

The rearrangement links TRBV9 to TRBJ2-5; 9 bases are a match to TRBD2. V was clipped by 3 bases and J by 6 bases; unmatched bases: 9. CDR1 and CDR2 from the germline V gene are SGDLS and YYNGEE. There are 15 residues in the CDR3. In nucleotides, the CDR3 is TGTGCCAGCAGCGCCACGGGACTAGCTCAGAAGACCCAGTACTTC. Translation: CASSATGLAQKTQYF.

Of note for this clone: This same CDR3 is encoded by further DNA sequences in the sample. The J gene is TRBJ1-1, the V gene TRBV30, with TRBD1 matching over 7 bases. The V and J ends lost 5 bases and 11 bases, in that order; junction bases with no gene match: 11. This CDR3 comprises 12 residues. Per germline, CDR1 GTSNPN and CDR2 SVGIG (reference sequence). CDR3: CAWDTSTGRAFF. The CDR3 DNA reads TGTGCCTGGGACACCTCGACAGGGCGCGCTTTCTTT.

This sequence joins TRBV5-6 and TRBJ2-5, with TRBD1 matching over 9 bases. V was pared by 4 bases and J by 7 bases, with 14 bases of the junction left unmatched. Germline loops: CDR1 SGHDT, CDR2 YYEEEE. The CDR3 length is 16 residues. This CDR3 reads CASSIDGGTGTATQYF. The CDR3 DNA reads TGTGCCAGCAGCATAGACGGGGGGACAGGGACGGCGACCCAGTACTTC. Together with reference TRBV5-6 and TRBJ2-5, the CDR3 gives the full variable domain: DAGVTQSPTHLIKTRGQQVTLRCSPKSGHDTVSWYQQALGQGPQFIFQYYEEEERQRGNFPDRFSGHQFPNYSSELNVNALLLGDSALYLCASSIDGGTGTATQYFGPGTRLLVL.

The chain uses TRBV5-1 and TRBJ2-5; 7 bases are shared with TRBD2. The CDR3 consists of 15 residues. V lost 1 base and J lost 5; bases outside the gene matches: 8. Germline-derived CDR1 and CDR2 are SGHRS and YFSETQ. The CDR3 reads CASSLSGGNGETQYF. In DNA form, the CDR3 reads TGCGCCAGCAGCTTGTCGGGGGGTAATGGGGAGACCCAGTACTTC.

V is TRBV10-3 and J is TRBJ2-7, with TRBD2 matching over 11 bases. The V and J ends lost 4 bases and 3 bases, in that order; junction bases with no gene match: 17. Germline V CDR1 and CDR2: ENHRY, SYGVKD. This CDR3 has 19 amino acids. The CDR3 here is CAISAPTPISGRADYEQYF. CDR3 in DNA: TGTGCCATCAGTGCGCCCACCCCTATTAGCGGGAGGGCCGACTACGAGCAGTACTTC.

This rearrangement joins TRBV6-1 to TRBJ2-5; a weak D match, TRBD2 (5 bases). Germline lookup yields CDR1 MNHNS and CDR2 SASEGT. The V end lost 2 bases, the J end lost 0 bases, and 10 bases lay between the germline ends. This CDR3 contains 15 residues. Written as DNA, the CDR3 is TGTGCCAGCAGTGAATACCGGGGTTACCAAGAGACCCAGTACTTC. Its protein is CASSEYRGYQETQYF.

V gene TRBV4-2 combines with J gene TRBJ2-7; a possible D gene is TRBD1 (5 bases). V dropped 1 base and J dropped 0 bases, with 10 bases sitting between them. The V gene's germline CDR1 is LGHNA and CDR2 YNFKEQ. The CDR3 contains 15 residues. CDR3 sequence (DNA): TGTGCCAGCAGCCAAGCCACAGGTTCCTCCTACGAGCAGTACTTC. This sequence encodes CASSQATGSSYEQYF.

The chain couples TRBV7-9 to TRBJ2-3, with 7 bases lining up with TRBD2. This CDR3 has 13 residues. J lost 2 bases, V lost 8 bases, and 4 bases had no gene match. CDR1 is SEHNR, CDR2 FQNEAQ, per germline (reference sequence). CDR3 sequence: CASGGGSTDTQYF. The CDR3 nucleotides read TGTGCCAGCGGGGGAGGGTCCACAGATACGCAGTATTTT.

The rearrangement joins TRBV10-2 to TRBJ2-7; no clear D gene. Germline CDR1 reads WSHSY; CDR2 reads SAAADI. The CDR3 has 14 amino acids. Trimming left V 6 bases short and J 3 bases short, with 15 bases between. CDR3 loop: CASSLGSQNYEQYF. The CDR3 DNA reads as TGCGCCAGCAGCCTCGGTTCCCAAAACTACGAGCAGTACTTC.

The chain recombines TRBV6-1 with TRBJ1-5, with TRBD1 matching 7 bases. Germline values: CDR1 MNHNS, CDR2 SASEGT. Germline trimming cut 1 base from V and 6 bases from J; bases unmatched to any gene: 9. The CDR3 extends over 16 amino acids. The CDR3 nucleotides read TGTGCCAGCAGTGAAGTGGAGGGGGCGCGAGTTCAGCCCCAGCATTTT. Residues: CASSEVEGARVQPQHF.

The V and J genes are TRBV6-4 and TRBJ1-5, with 7 positions matching TRBD1. This CDR3 has 22 residues. The ends lost 2 bases at V and 2 bases at J; junction bases unmatched: 24. Germline V gives CDR1 MRHNA, CDR2 SNTAGT. The CDR3 loop is CASSDHTIGGRRGDPRNQPQHF. CDR3 bases: TGTGCCAGCAGTGACCACACCATAGGGGGCAGGAGGGGAGATCCTCGCAATCAGCCCCAGCATTTT.

The chain joins TRBV18 to TRBJ2-7, with D hard to call. V gave up 0 bases and J gave up 5 bases, with 8 bases separating them. The CDR3 length is 13 residues. Germline loops: CDR1 KGHSH, CDR2 LQKENI. As DNA, the CDR3 is TGTGCCAGCTCACCACCTAATGTCGACGAGCAGTACTTC. Translation: CASSPPNVDEQYF.

The chain uses TRBV18 and TRBJ1-2; a weak D match, TRBD1 (5 bases). This CDR3 is 14 amino acids long. The germline V gene encodes CDR1 KGHSH and CDR2 LQKENI. V was clipped by 2 bases and J by 2 bases, with 9 bases between them. CDR3 DNA: TGTGCCAGCTCACCAATGGGGCCCAACTATGGCTACACCTTC. It translates to CASSPMGPNYGYTF.

The chain links TRBV27 to TRBJ2-3; TRBD1 matches at 9 bases. The CDR3 is 14 amino acids. Germline-derived CDR1 and CDR2 are MNHEY and SMNVEV (reference sequence). The junction had 5 bases not matched to a gene; V was cut back by 6 bases and J by 4 bases. Written as DNA, the CDR3 is TGTGCCAGCAGAAGACGGACAGGGGCAGATACGCAGTATTTT. Amino acids: CASRRRTGADTQYF.

The chain couples TRBV29-1 to TRBJ1-2; TRBD1 aligns across 7 bases. This CDR3 has 13 residues. J gave up 6 bases and V 4 bases, and 8 bases lay outside the gene matches. Germline CDR1 is SQVTM and CDR2 is ANQGSEA. Written as DNA, the CDR3 is TGCAGCGTTGTCCCCGACAGGGTAGATGGCTACACCTTC. Encoded protein: CSVVPDRVDGYTF.

The V call is TRBV19, the J call TRBJ1-2, with D possibly being TRBD1 (6 bases). Germline-derived CDR1 and CDR2 are LNHDA and SQIVND (reference sequence). This CDR3 spans 15 amino acids. Trimming shortened V by 4 bases and J by 2 bases, and 14 bases separated the two germline ends. CDR3 sequence (DNA): TGTGCCAGTAGTACTCCCGGGACATGGAACTATGGCTACACCTTC. This codes for CASSTPGTWNYGYTF.

V and J are TRBV18 and TRBJ1-2; maybe TRBD1 (5 bases). V lost 4 bases and J lost 4, with 13 bases in between. The CDR3 runs 14 residues. The germline gives CDR1 KGHSH, CDR2 LQKENI. The CDR3 loop reads CASSLVQDAYGYTF. As DNA, the CDR3 is TGTGCCAGCTCACTTGTACAGGATGCCTATGGCTACACCTTC.

The chain has TRBV6-1 and TRBJ2-1; D unresolved. The CDR3 has 15 residues. The germline V gene encodes CDR1 MNHNS and CDR2 SASEGT. V lost 6 bases, J lost 10 bases, and 22 bases lay in between. The CDR3 sequence is CASRKEISWVNEQFF. In nucleotides, the CDR3 is TGTGCCAGCAGAAAGGAGATTTCTTGGGTGAACGAGCAGTTCTTC.

The V call is TRBV27, the J call TRBJ1-2; the match to TRBD1 covers 9 bases. This CDR3 region has 14 residues. Germline-derived CDR1 and CDR2 are MNHEY and SMNVEV (reference sequence). The V and J ends lost 5 bases and 6 bases, in that order; junction bases with no gene match: 7. CDR3 in DNA: TGTGCCAGCAGTAAGCCGGGACAGGGTCATGGCTACACCTTC. The encoded protein is CASSKPGQGHGYTF.

The chain couples TRBV30 to TRBJ2-5; TRBD2 is a possible D gene (5 bases). Trimming stripped 0 bases from V and 5 bases from J, with 16 bases between. CDR1 GTSNPN and CDR2 SVGIG come from the germline V gene (reference sequence). This CDR3 has 15 amino acids. The CDR3 DNA follows: TGTGCCTGGAGTGTACGGGGTGCGAGAGAGGAGACCCAGTACTTC. It encodes CAWSVRGAREETQYF.

The chain combines TRBV5-6 with TRBJ2-1; TRBD1 matches 9 bases. This CDR3 region has 15 residues. V dropped 4 bases and J dropped 6; count of bases not matched to a gene: 8. Germline CDR1 is SGHDT and CDR2 is YYEEEE. CDR3 loop: CASSPRPQGANEQFF. In nucleotides, the CDR3 is TGTGCCAGCAGCCCCCGCCCACAGGGGGCCAATGAGCAGTTCTTC. The entire variable domain, with the rest obtained from reference TRBV5-6 and TRBJ2-1, is as follows: DAGVTQSPTHLIKTRGQQVTLRCSPKSGHDTVSWYQQALGQGPQFIFQYYEEEERQRGNFPDRFSGHQFPNYSSELNVNALLLGDSALYLCASSPRPQGANEQFFGPGTRLTVL.

The chain links TRBV27 to TRBJ2-7, with D maybe TRBD1 (6 bases). Germline CDR1 and CDR2: MNHEY and SMNVEV (reference sequence). With 6 bases removed from V and 5 bases from J, the gap between germline ends came to 23 bases. The CDR3 has 16 residues. CDR3 residues: CASRTGPGQSKDEQYF. In DNA form, the CDR3 reads TGTGCCAGCAGGACTGGCCCAGGACAGTCTAAGGACGAGCAGTACTTC.

The rearrangement uses TRBV29-1 and TRBJ1-2; tentatively, D is TRBD1 (5 bases). V was cut by 4 bases and J by 5 bases, with 8 bases left in between. The germline gives CDR1 SQVTM, CDR2 ANQGSEA. The CDR3 contains 11 residues. CDR3 sequence reads: CSVGGRYGYTF. CDR3 DNA: TGCAGCGTTGGGGGGAGGTATGGCTACACCTTC.

The chain has TRBV27 and TRBJ2-3; 7 nucleotides match TRBD2. Germline assignment: CDR1 MNHEY and CDR2 SMNVEV (reference sequence). The V gene end was trimmed by 6 bases and the J gene end by 1 base; junction bases not matched to a gene: 10. The CDR3 runs to 16 residues. In DNA form, the CDR3 reads TGTGCCAGCAGCCCATGGGAACGGGGGGGCACAGATACGCAGTATTTT. Protein product: CASSPWERGGTDTQYF.

J is TRBJ1-4 and V is TRBV18; no firm D call. From germline, CDR1 is KGHSH and CDR2 LQKENI. The ends were cut back, 2 bases at V and 1 base at J, with 5 bases in the middle. CDR3 length: 14 amino acids. Here the CDR3 reads CASSPAITNEKLFF. Here the CDR3 DNA reads TGTGCCAGCTCACCAGCGATAACTAATGAAAAACTGTTTTTT. Looking up the rest from reference TRBV18 and TRBJ1-4 gives the full variable domain: NAGVMQNPRHLVRRRGQEARLRCSPMKGHSHVYWYRQLPEEGLKFMVYLQKENIIDESGMPKERFSAEFPKEGPSILRIQQVVRGDSAAYFCASSPAITNEKLFFGSGTQLSVL.

Remarks on this clone: Different DNA sequences within this sample yield the same CDR3. This chain links TRBV6-5 with TRBJ1-1, with 7 bases lining up with TRBD1. J was trimmed by 0 bases and V by 6 bases; bases with no gene match: 4. Germline values: CDR1 MNHEY, CDR2 SVGAGI. CDR3 length: 14 amino acids. CDR3 in DNA: TGTGCCAGCAGCTTCGGACAGGTGAACACTGAAGCTTTCTTT. This sequence encodes CASSFGQVNTEAFF.